The 17 T cell receptor beta chains reported below all come from one sample, sequenced in a study of T cell changes during pregnancy in multiple sclerosis. Data came from immunoSEQ multiplex PCR; TCRdb stores just in-frame clones and leaves some out. The sample has tens of thousands of clones; around nine tenths are singletons. The sequenced sample was CD4+ T cells from peripheral blood mononuclear cells, obtained before pregnancy. The receptors were sampled from a female donor with multiple sclerosis, enrolled in a pregnancy study.

The chain combines TRBV4-3 with TRBJ1-2, with D maybe TRBD1 (5 bases). This CDR3 comprises 16 residues. The ends were cut back, 0 bases at V and 0 bases at J, with 11 bases in the middle. Germline CDR1 is LGHNA and CDR2 is YSLEER. The DNA for the CDR3 is TGCGCCAGCAGCCAAGAAGGGGCAGCTCCTAACTATGGCTACACCTTC. Protein product: CASSQEGAAPNYGYTF.

Of note for this clone: At one end, the junction sequence differs from germline, possibly due to a read error. This chain uses TRBV5-1 with TRBJ2-5; D may be TRBD1 or TRBD2 (5 bases each). This CDR3 contains 14 residues. Germline assignment: CDR1 SGHRS and CDR2 YFSETQ. CDR3: CASSLGTGNEEQYF. The CDR3 DNA is TGCGCCAGCAGTTTGGGGACGGGGAATGAGGAGCAGTACTTC. The full variable domain, with the rest looked up from reference TRBV5-1 and TRBJ2-5, is KAGVTQTPRYLIKTRGQQVTLSCSPISGHRSVSWYQQTPGQGLQFLFEYFSETQRNKGNFPGRFSGRQFSNSRSEMNVSTLELGDSALYLCASSLGTGNEEQYFGPGTRLLVL.

The genes are TRBV6-1 and TRBJ1-5; 11 nucleotides align to TRBD1. The CDR3 is made up of 15 amino acids. V lost 5 bases, J lost 3 bases, and 3 bases stayed unmatched. The germline V gene has CDR1 MNHNS and CDR2 SASEGT. CDR3 sequence reads: CASSRDRGNNQPQHF. The CDR3 DNA reads as TGTGCCAGCAGTAGGGACAGGGGGAACAATCAGCCCCAGCATTTT.

The chain recombines TRBV28 with TRBJ2-3; D is perhaps TRBD1 (5 bases). V was shortened by 5 bases and J by 6 bases, with 18 bases between the two germline ends. The CDR3 runs 15 residues. Per germline, CDR1 MDHEN and CDR2 SYDVKM. The CDR3, as DNA: TGTGCCAGCAGTCGAGGACAATTCTCGTGGGATACGCAGTATTTT. Translated: CASSRGQFSWDTQYF.

The chain couples TRBV7-9 to TRBJ2-3; TRBD2 aligns across 7 bases. The CDR3 is 14 residues long. V trimming: 6 bases; J trimming: 3 bases; junction bases outside the gene matches: 6. Per germline, CDR1 SEHNR and CDR2 FQNEAQ (reference sequence). The DNA for the CDR3 is TGTGCCAGCAGGCGGGAGATGTTTACAGATACGCAGTATTTT. Protein sequence: CASRREMFTDTQYF.

The chain has TRBV18 and TRBJ2-3; TRBD1 might be the D (6 bases). CDR3 length equals 15 residues. Germline V lookup: CDR1 KGHSH, CDR2 LQKENI. V dropped 2 bases and J dropped 5 bases, with 14 bases sitting between them. The CDR3 sequence: CASSPSAGVGDTQYF. In DNA form, the CDR3 reads TGTGCCAGCTCACCATCTGCAGGGGTGGGAGATACGCAGTATTTT.

CDR3 loop: CASSLIGQGIEQFF. The CDR3 DNA sequence: TGCGCCAGCAGCTTGATTGGACAGGGCATTGAGCAGTTCTTC. The J gene is TRBJ2-1, the V gene TRBV5-1; the match to TRBD1 covers 8 bases. The CDR3 length is 14 residues. The germline V gene has CDR1 SGHRS and CDR2 YFSETQ. Trimming cost V 1 base and J 9 bases; bases outside gene matches: 6.

The chain has TRBV6-5 and TRBJ1-3; tentatively, D is TRBD1 (6 bases). This CDR3 region has 15 residues. Per germline, CDR1 MNHEY and CDR2 SVGAGI. Deletions cut 6 bases from V and 2 bases from J, with 14 bases between. CDR3 nucleotides: TGTGCCAGCAGCTCACAGGGATTACCTGGAAACACCATATATTTT. Translated, it gives CASSSQGLPGNTIYF.

V usage is TRBV6-5 and J usage is TRBJ1-2, with 7 nucleotides matching TRBD1. Looked up from germline, CDR1 is MNHEY and CDR2 is SVGAGI. The CDR3 has 13 amino acids. V shed 0 bases, J shed 8 bases, and the junction held 3 bases outside the gene matches. The CDR3 DNA is TGTGCCAGCAGTTACTCGACAGGGATGGGCTACACCTTC. This encodes CASSYSTGMGYTF.

V is TRBV11-2 and J is TRBJ2-7; 7 nucleotides match TRBD1. This CDR3 spans 13 amino acids. V gave up 0 bases and J gave up 13 bases; unmatched junction bases: 9. Germline values: CDR1 SGHAT, CDR2 FQNNGV. The CDR3 coding sequence is TGTGCCAGCAGCTTAGATCAGCGGACAGGAGACTACTTC. This sequence encodes CASSLDQRTGDYF.

The V gene is TRBV9, the J gene TRBJ2-1, with 13 bases lining up with TRBD2. The CDR3 covers 16 residues. Germline V gives CDR1 SGDLS, CDR2 YYNGEE. The ends lost 0 bases at V and 7 bases at J; junction bases unmatched: 4. CDR3 residues: CASSVELAGGLNEQFF. CDR3 sequence (DNA): TGTGCCAGCAGCGTAGAACTAGCGGGAGGGCTTAATGAGCAGTTCTTC.

CDR3: CASRVRQGYGYTF. The CDR3 DNA reads as TGTGCCAGCAGGGTTCGACAGGGTTATGGCTACACCTTC. The rearrangement links TRBV6-5 to TRBJ1-2; 7 bases fit TRBD1. The germline gives CDR1 MNHEY, CDR2 SVGAGI. V trimming: 6 bases; J trimming: 5 bases; junction bases outside the gene matches: 6. The CDR3 is 13 residues long.

The chain joins TRBV19 to TRBJ1-5; possible D gene TRBD1, 5 bases. Trimming cost V 3 bases and J 6 bases, with 12 bases left between them. The CDR3 spans 14 residues. The V gene's germline CDR1 is LNHDA and CDR2 SQIVND (reference sequence). The CDR3 protein is CASSIVREGQPQHF. The CDR3 DNA sequence: TGTGCCAGTAGTATTGTCAGGGAGGGTCAGCCCCAGCATTTT.

This chain links TRBV6-1 with TRBJ2-1; D is perhaps TRBD2 (5 bases). Germline-derived CDR1 and CDR2 are MNHNS and SASEGT. The CDR3 runs 13 residues. V was shortened by 9 bases and J by 1 base, with 10 bases between the two germline ends. The DNA for the CDR3 is TGTGCCAGTCTAGCTCTTTCCTACAATGAGCAGTTCTTC. Protein product: CASLALSYNEQFF.

CDR3 protein: CASSFSWDRRNRRAEAFF. DNA for the CDR3: TGTGCCAGCAGCTTTTCGTGGGACAGGAGGAATCGAAGGGCTGAAGCTTTCTTT. This chain connects TRBV11-2 to TRBJ1-1; 8 nucleotides align to TRBD1. Per germline, CDR1 SGHAT and CDR2 FQNNGV. The CDR3 totals 18 residues. The trim removed 3 bases at V and 6 bases at J, leaving 18 bases unmatched. Based on the CDR3 plus reference TRBV11-2 and TRBJ1-1, the full variable domain is EAGVAQSPRYKIIEKRQSVAFWCNPISGHATLYWYQQILGQGPKLLIQFQNNGVVDDSQLPKDRFSAERLKGVDSTLKIQPAKLEDSAVYLCASSFSWDRRNRRAEAFFGQGTRLTVV.

The rearrangement links TRBV2 to TRBJ2-7; weak D call: TRBD1 (6 bases). CDR1 and CDR2 from the germline V gene are SNHLY and FYNNEI. The CDR3 loop spans 13 amino acids. V lost 2 bases and J lost 5, with 10 bases in between. The CDR3 is CASSEQGFDEQYF. CDR3 coding DNA: TGTGCCAGCAGTGAACAGGGGTTCGACGAGCAGTACTTC.

The chain recombines TRBV20-1 with TRBJ1-1; no reliable D call. V shed 5 bases and J shed 7 bases, with 11 bases lying between them. Germline CDR1 reads DFQATT; CDR2 reads SNEGSKA (reference sequence). The CDR3 loop spans 11 amino acids. The CDR3 DNA is TGCAGTGCTTTTTCAGGATTTGAAGCTTTCTTT. Protein product: CSAFSGFEAFF.